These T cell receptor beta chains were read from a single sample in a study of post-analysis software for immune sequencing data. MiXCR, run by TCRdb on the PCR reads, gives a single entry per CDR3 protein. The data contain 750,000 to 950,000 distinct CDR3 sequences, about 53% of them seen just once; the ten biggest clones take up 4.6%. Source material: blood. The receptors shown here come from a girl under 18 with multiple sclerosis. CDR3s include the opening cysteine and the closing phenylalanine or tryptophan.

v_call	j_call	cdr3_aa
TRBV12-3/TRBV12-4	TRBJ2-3	CASRGWGDTQYF
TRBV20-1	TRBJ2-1	CSARSTGRYNEQFF
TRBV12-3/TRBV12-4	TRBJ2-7	CASSFFRYEQYF
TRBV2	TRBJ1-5	CASRATGEDSQPQHF
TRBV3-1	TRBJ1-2	CASSQEGLEGYGYTF
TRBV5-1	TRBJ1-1	CASSLNSRPNLGHQNTEAFF
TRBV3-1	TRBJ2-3	CASSASTSGAEDTQYF
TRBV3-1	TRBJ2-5	CASSPLASHETQYF
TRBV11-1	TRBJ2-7	CASSLLGGSTYNEQYF
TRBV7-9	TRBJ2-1	CASSSRDRGNNEQFF
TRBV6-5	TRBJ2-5	CASSYLTSGKETQYF
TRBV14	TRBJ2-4	CASSQIGSSNIQYF
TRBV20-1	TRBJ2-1	CSARDGGQANNEQFF
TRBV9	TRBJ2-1	CASSGPRLDNEQFF
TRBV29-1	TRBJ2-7	CSVEGAHEGSSYEQYF
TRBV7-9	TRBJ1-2	CASSLAGSGVLHGYTF
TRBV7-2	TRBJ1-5	CASSQSMASSNQPQHF
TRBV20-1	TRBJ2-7	CSARRGPYEQYF
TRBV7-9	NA	CASSLASGGAVYEQYF
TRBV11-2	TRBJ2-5	CASSFGTSGVQETQYF
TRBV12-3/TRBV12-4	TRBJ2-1	CASSTRSLAGEGNEQFF
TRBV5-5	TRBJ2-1	CASSFSNRETYNEQFF
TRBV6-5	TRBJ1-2	CASSYLDRAAYGYTF
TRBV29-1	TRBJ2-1	CSAPGTSADSYNEQFF
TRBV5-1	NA	CASSLAWRDHEQYF
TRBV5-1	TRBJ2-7	CASSLATPGPQYF
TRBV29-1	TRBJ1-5	CSASSGGPQHF
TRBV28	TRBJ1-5	CASSLKGQGWDQPQHF
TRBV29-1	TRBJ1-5	CSVQDWSNQPQHF
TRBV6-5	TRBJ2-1	CASNPPGLWNEQFF
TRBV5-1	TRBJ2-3	CASSTSGSADTQYF
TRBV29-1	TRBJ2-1	CSALGGGRVYNEQFF
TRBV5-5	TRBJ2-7	CASSGPGQGVSYEQYF
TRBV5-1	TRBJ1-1	CASSLSPPGFEAFF
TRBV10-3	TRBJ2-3	CAIRAGLAGGEDTQYF
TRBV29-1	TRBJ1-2	CSVVMGTGWYTF
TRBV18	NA	CASSPPVLNRRIYNEQFF
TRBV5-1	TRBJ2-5	CASHKEETQYF
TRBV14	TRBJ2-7	CASSPWGRYEQYF
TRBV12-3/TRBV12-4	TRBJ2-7	CASSRRTGLRRQYF
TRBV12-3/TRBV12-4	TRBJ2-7	CASSLRGGNEQYF
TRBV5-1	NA	CASSLVGQETQFF
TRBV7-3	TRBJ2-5	CASNLGGSGQETQYF
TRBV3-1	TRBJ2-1	CASSQNRNEQFF
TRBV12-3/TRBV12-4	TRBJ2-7	CASTIGGAAGYEQYF